This entry is about one T cell receptor (beta chain). Within the sample, other DNA sequences also encode this same CDR3. This sample was included in a study of blood T cell repertoires in COVID-19. V was cut by 1 base and J by 5 bases, with 8 bases left in between. CDR1 and CDR2 from the germline V gene are LGHDT and YNNKEL (reference sequence). This CDR3 spans 13 amino acids. Study processing details: Nucleated cell number was recorded as an estimate derived from reference gene primer amplification. The repertoire was sequenced with immunoSEQ multiplex PCR; TCRdb's copy has only in-frame clones and lacks some. V and J calls and clone size are given by that table; D and trimming were obtained from the DNA. The sample includes about 250,000 clones, around four fifths seen only once; the top ten take about 4%.

The clonotype comes from a middle-aged woman with active or convalescent COVID-19. Sequencing was performed on peripheral blood. The chain has TRBV3-1 (or the pseudogene TRBV3-2) and TRBJ1-1; maybe TRBD1 (5 bases). CDR3 nucleotide sequence: TGTGCCAGCAGCCAAGTCCCAGGGACTGAAGCTTTCTTT. Amino acids: CASSQVPGTEAFF.